A selection of T cell receptor beta chains follows, all from one sample in a study of T-cell memory formation after mild COVID-19. MiXCR, applied by TCRdb to the 5' RACE reads, yields one record per CDR3 protein. The sample lists 350,000 to 500,000 distinct CDR3 sequences, approximately 18% occurring once. The sample was PBMCs or a T cell subset sorted from them (not recorded which). Every receptor here comes from a man aged 18-30 years who had mild COVID-19 (a few samples of this study predate the infection). Cell type and time point are not known. Each CDR3 is given with its conserved first and last residue. A D gene is named only where the DNA matches it firmly. The listing skips clone size in some rows; elsewhere it reads once, few, many or a size class.

V	J	size	D	DNA	CDR3
TRBV24-1	TRBJ2-1	.	.	TGTGCCACCAGTGACCGACAAGGACAAGGCTCCTACAATGAGCAGTTCTTC	CATSDRQGQGSYNEQFF
TRBV29-1	TRBJ2-7	few	TRBD1	TGCAGCGCCACAGGGGTGATCGGCGAGCAGTACTTC	CSATGVIGEQYF
TRBV12-3/TRBV12-4	TRBJ1-2	many	TRBD1	TGTGCCAGCAGCCTCAGGGGGAACTATGGCTACACCTTC	CASSLRGNYGYTF
TRBV20-1	TRBJ1-5	.	.	TGCAGTGCCCGGGAGGCAGGAGCCCAGCCCCAGCATTTT	CSAREAGAQPQHF
TRBV5-1	TRBJ2-1	few	TRBD1	TGCGCCAGCAGCGTGAACAGGGGCTCCTACAATGAGCAGTTCTTC	CASSVNRGSYNEQFF
TRBV7-9	TRBJ2-6	few	TRBD2	TGTGCCAGCAGCTTAGTAAGGACTAGCGGGGCTTACTCTGGGGCCAACGTCCTGACTTTC	CASSLVRTSGAYSGANVLTF
TRBV20-1	TRBJ2-3	.	TRBD2	TGCAGTGCTAGAGATCGGGGGACTAGCGGGCGTTCTAGCACAGATACGCAGTATTTT	CSARDRGTSGRSSTDTQYF
TRBV18	TRBJ2-3	.	.	TGTGCCAGCTTTGACGACACAGATACGCAGTATTTT	CASFDDTDTQYF
TRBV29-1	TRBJ2-1	.	.	TGCAGCTCTGAGGACCAGGGAGGCGGCCCGTACAATGAGCAGTTCTTC	CSSEDQGGGPYNEQFF
TRBV7-8	TRBJ2-5	many	.	TGTGCCAGCAGCTTACGGTTTAAGGGCAGGGAGACCCAGTACTTC	CASSLRFKGRETQYF
TRBV5-5	TRBJ1-6	.	.	TGTGCCAGCAGCGCCGAGATAAATTCACCCCTCCACTTT	CASSAEINSPLHF
TRBV5-1	TRBJ2-1	many	.	TGCGCCAGCAGCTTGACAGGAGCCGACTACTCCTACAATGAGCAGTTCTTC	CASSLTGADYSYNEQFF
TRBV9	TRBJ2-1	few	.	TGTGCCAGCAGCGTTTACTGGGGTGAGCAGTTCTTC	CASSVYWGEQFF
TRBV5-1	TRBJ2-1	.	.	TGCGCCAGCAGCGCCACTCGGACGGGTGGGCTCAATGAGCAGTTCTTC	CASSATRTGGLNEQFF
TRBV4-1	TRBJ2-2	.	.	TGCGCCAGCAGCCAAGATCGCGGGGAGCTGTTTTTT	CASSQDRGELFF
TRBV7-2	TRBJ2-5	.	TRBD2	TGTGCCAGCAGCTTCGTACAAGGGAGGGTGTTCCAAGAGACCCAGTACTTC	CASSFVQGRVFQETQYF